Below are 19 T cell receptor beta chains sequenced from a single sample in a study of shared clonotypes between healthy human individuals. Clones were sequenced by immunoSEQ multiplex PCR, and TCRdb holds only the in-frame ones, with some missing. The sample has some 2,500,000 clones; 93% are singletons. Source material: naive CD4+ T cells from PBMCs. As for subset: CD45RA+ positively selected. Receptor source: a man younger than 35 in good health. Some clones in this sample may be carry-over from other donors' samples.

The chain is built from TRBV15 and TRBJ1-4; 9 nucleotides match TRBD1. Germline CDR1 is LNHNV and CDR2 is YYDKDF (reference sequence). The CDR3 runs 15 residues. The V gene end was trimmed by 1 base and the J gene end by 7 bases; junction bases not matched to a gene: 4. The CDR3 reads CATSRVGQGGEKLFF. The CDR3 DNA follows: TGTGCCACCAGCAGAGTGGGACAGGGAGGTGAAAAACTGTTTTTT.

The J gene is TRBJ1-1, the V gene TRBV5-1, with 9 bases fitting TRBD1. The V gene's germline CDR1 is SGHRS and CDR2 YFSETQ. Germline trimming cut 4 bases from V and 6 bases from J; bases unmatched to any gene: 10. There are 15 residues in the CDR3. CDR3 protein: CASSLTGGEGAEAFF. The CDR3 DNA reads TGCGCCAGCAGCCTAACAGGGGGCGAAGGTGCTGAAGCTTTCTTT.

V is TRBV14 and J is TRBJ2-7; D is uncertain. Looked up from germline, CDR1 is SGHDN and CDR2 is FVKESK. V lost 1 base and J lost 7, with 11 bases in between. The CDR3 loop spans 13 amino acids. The CDR3 region is CASSQVVLGEQYF. The CDR3 DNA sequence: TGTGCCAGCAGCCAAGTCGTCTTGGGGGAGCAGTACTTC.

The chain carries TRBV20-1 and TRBJ2-7; D uncertain. The germline V gene has CDR1 DFQATT and CDR2 SNEGSKA (reference sequence). The ends were cut back, 4 bases at V and 3 bases at J, with 7 bases in the middle. The CDR3 totals 11 residues. Here the CDR3 reads CSAIRNYEQYF. The CDR3 DNA follows: TGCAGTGCTATTCGGAACTACGAGCAGTACTTC.

The genes are TRBV5-1 and TRBJ1-5; 9 bases are a match to TRBD1. J lost 2 bases, V lost 4 bases, and 4 bases had no gene match. Germline CDR1 is SGHRS and CDR2 is YFSETQ. There are 15 residues in the CDR3. The CDR3 DNA reads TGCGCCAGCAGCCCCCGGACAGGGGGCAATCAGCCCCAGCATTTT. Translating it yields CASSPRTGGNQPQHF.

This sequence joins TRBV5-5 and TRBJ2-1, with a possible D match to TRBD2 (6 bases). Germline lookup yields CDR1 SGHKS and CDR2 YYEKEE (reference sequence). Trimming left V 4 bases short and J 2 bases short, with 16 bases between. The CDR3 length is 16 residues. The DNA for the CDR3 is TGTGCCAGCAGCCCCGGACTATCCAGGACCTACAATGAGCAGTTCTTC. This sequence encodes CASSPGLSRTYNEQFF.

The J gene is TRBJ2-7, the V gene TRBV6-6; weak D call: TRBD1 (7 bases). The V end lost 9 bases, the J end lost 3 bases, and 12 bases lay between the germline ends. This CDR3 is built from 12 residues. Germline-derived CDR1 and CDR2 are MNHNY and SVGAGI (reference sequence). The CDR3: CASRQGLYEQYF. The DNA of the CDR3 is TGTGCCAGTCGACAGGGACTCTACGAGCAGTACTTC.

The V and J genes are TRBV4-1 and TRBJ2-1; D may be TRBD2 (6 bases). The CDR3 covers 14 residues. Per germline, CDR1 MGHRA and CDR2 YSYEKL. V gave up 2 bases and J gave up 9 bases, with 14 bases separating them. CDR3 region: CASSQPTSNREQFF. The CDR3 coding sequence is TGCGCCAGCAGCCAACCTACTAGCAATCGTGAGCAGTTCTTC.

The chain uses TRBV7-6 and TRBJ2-1, with D tentatively TRBD2 (6 bases). The CDR3 has 19 residues. Germline lookup yields CDR1 SGHVS and CDR2 FNYEAQ. Trimming removed 2 bases from V and 4 bases from J, with 24 bases in between. The CDR3 nucleotides read TGTGCCAGCAGCTTATACGGGACTTATCGCCCCACAGCTTACAATGAGCAGTTCTTC. As protein: CASSLYGTYRPTAYNEQFF.

J is TRBJ2-2 and V is TRBV6-6; D is possibly TRBD1 (5 bases). V was shortened by 5 bases and J by 0 bases, with 13 bases between the two germline ends. This CDR3 is 16 amino acids long. CDR1 is MNHNY, CDR2 SVGAGI, per germline (reference sequence). CDR3 residues: CASSPYDSSNTGELFF. The CDR3 coding sequence is TGTGCCAGCAGTCCTTACGACAGCTCGAACACCGGGGAGCTGTTTTTT.

The chain recombines TRBV9 with TRBJ2-2; no reliable D call. There are 17 residues in the CDR3. Deletions cut 0 bases from V and 1 base from J, with 13 bases between. CDR1 and CDR2 (germline): SGDLS, YYNGEE. CDR3: CASSVALKDGNTGELFF. The CDR3 nucleotides are TGTGCCAGCAGCGTAGCTCTTAAGGACGGGAACACCGGGGAGCTGTTTTTT.

The genes are TRBV20-1 and TRBJ2-1; D is perhaps TRBD1 (6 bases). The V end lost 6 bases, the J end lost 14 bases, and 17 bases lay between the germline ends. The CDR3 runs 11 residues. Germline V gene sequence: CDR1 DFQATT, CDR2 SNEGSKA (reference sequence). CDR3 in amino acids: CSARGRREKFF. The CDR3 DNA reads TGCAGTGCCAGGGGACGTCGGGAAAAGTTCTTC.

The chain uses TRBV21-1 and TRBJ2-5; no DNA check was done on the table's D call, TRBD1. TRBV21-1 is noted as a pseudogene. CDR3 size: 16 residues. CDR3 sequence (DNA): TGTGCCAGCAGCACACTGACAGGGGTTACACAAGAGACCCAGTACTTC. The encoded protein is CASSTLTGVTQETQYF.

The chain is built from TRBV6-6 and TRBJ2-7; maybe TRBD2 (5 bases). The CDR3 spans 16 residues. Germline V CDR1 and CDR2: MNHNY, SVGAGI (reference sequence). V was cut by 0 bases and J by 2 bases, with 14 bases left in between. The CDR3 DNA sequence: TGTGCCAGCAGTTACTCGAGCGGAAAAGGGACCTACGAGCAGTACTTC. Amino acid sequence: CASSYSSGKGTYEQYF.

The sample holds one count of this clone. The gene calls are TRBV28 and TRBJ2-1; D may be TRBD2 (6 bases). Germline lookup yields CDR1 MDHEN and CDR2 SYDVKM. With 2 bases removed from V and 7 bases from J, the gap between germline ends came to 18 bases. The CDR3 is 16 residues long. The DNA for the CDR3 is TGTGCCAGCAGTTTAGGCGGGGCCCATGCTTTTAATGAGCAGTTCTTC. This gives the protein CASSLGGAHAFNEQFF.

In the case of this clone: This specimen includes other DNA sequences encoding the same CDR3. In DNA, the CDR3 is TGTGCCACCAGCAGAGTTCTGGGGAATCAGCCCCAGCATTTT. Protein: CATSRVLGNQPQHF. The chain uses TRBV15 and TRBJ1-5; D remains ambiguous. The CDR3 has 14 residues. Trimming cost V 1 base and J 4 bases, with 8 bases left between them. Germline-derived CDR1 and CDR2 are LNHNV and YYDKDF (reference sequence).

The V gene is TRBV27, the J gene TRBJ1-2; D might be TRBD1 (6 bases). V lost 5 bases and J 5 bases, leaving 9 bases between the germline ends. Germline V lookup: CDR1 MNHEY, CDR2 SMNVEV (reference sequence). The CDR3 loop spans 12 amino acids. The chain's CDR3 is CASSKQGYGYTF. The CDR3 DNA is TGTGCCAGCAGTAAACAGGGTTATGGCTACACCTTC.

The gene calls are TRBV6-1 and TRBJ1-3; D not certain. The germline V and J ends were trimmed by 3 bases and 0 bases, with 9 bases remaining between them. Per the germline V gene, CDR1 is MNHNS and CDR2 is SASEGT. CDR3 length: 15 amino acids. Written as DNA, the CDR3 is TGTGCCAGCAGTGAGGGGTCAGCCTCTGGAAACACCATATATTTT. It encodes CASSEGSASGNTIYF.

This clone occurred once. The chain combines TRBV9 with TRBJ2-5, with 9 bases lining up with TRBD2. The junction had 5 bases not matched to a gene; V was cut back by 3 bases and J by 2 bases. CDR3 length: 15 amino acids. Germline V gene sequence: CDR1 SGDLS, CDR2 YYNGEE. The CDR3 sequence: CASSGASGKQETQYF. In DNA form, the CDR3 reads TGTGCCAGCAGCGGGGCTAGCGGGAAGCAAGAGACCCAGTACTTC.